One and the same sample provided the 19 T cell receptor beta chains below, sequenced in a study of blood T cells in healthy people across ages. Alongside a J-beta primer mix, a sample-barcoded 5' primer served in a second PCR lasting about 6 to 11 cycles. MiXCR, run by TCRdb on the 5' RACE reads, gives a single entry per CDR3 protein. The repertoire includes fewer than 900,000 distinct CDR3 sequences, more than 40% of them detected once, and roughly 20% sits in the top ten. The sample taken for sequencing was blood. These receptors originate from a woman aged 60-70 years in good health.

In its sample, this clonotype was seen a few times. The chain has TRBV27 and TRBJ2-1; D is undetermined. V gave up 4 bases and J gave up 6 bases, with 19 bases separating them. Germline V gives CDR1 MNHEY, CDR2 SMNVEV (reference sequence). The length of the CDR3 is 16 residues. The CDR3 here is CASSSGPTKAPNEQFF. The CDR3 coding sequence is TGTGCCAGCAGTTCTGGACCGACCAAAGCCCCCAATGAGCAGTTCTTC.

The CDR3 sequence: CASSLPYNEQYF. The CDR3 region has the DNA TGTGCCAGCAGCCTCCCTTACAATGAGCAGTACTTC. The V call is TRBV28, the J call TRBJ2-1; D is unclear. TRBJ2-7 explains the end of the DNA better; the J call may be wrong. The CDR3 has 12 residues. Germline V gives CDR1 MDHEN, CDR2 SYDVKM.

The V and J genes are TRBV20-1 and TRBJ1-4, with a possible D match to TRBD1 (5 bases). Germline CDR1 DFQATT, CDR2 SNEGSKA (reference sequence). With 0 bases removed from V and 7 bases from J, the gap between germline ends came to 9 bases. CDR3 length: 13 residues. As DNA, the CDR3 is TGCAGTGCTAGAGATTTGGGGCCTGAAAAACTGTTTTTT. This codes for CSARDLGPEKLFF.

This clonotype was seen ten or more times. The chain carries TRBV29-1 and TRBJ2-1; a weak D match, TRBD2 (5 bases). V lost 4 bases, J lost 8 bases, and 9 bases lay in between. Germline CDR1 and CDR2: SQVTM and ANQGSEA. The CDR3 is 11 residues long. The chain's CDR3 is CSVGREHEQFF. The CDR3 region has the DNA TGCAGCGTTGGTCGGGAACATGAGCAGTTCTTC.

This clonotype has a handful of counts. The rearrangement links TRBV18 to TRBJ2-1; D is unresolved. CDR3 length: 16 residues. The germline V and J ends were trimmed by 2 bases and 9 bases, with 20 bases remaining between them. CDR1 KGHSH and CDR2 LQKENI come from the germline V gene. The CDR3 is CASSPSDLLGRSEQFF. The DNA for the CDR3 is TGTGCCAGCTCACCAAGTGACTTATTGGGAAGGAGTGAGCAGTTCTTC.

There are a few counts of this clonotype. V usage is TRBV20-1 and J usage is TRBJ2-3, with 7 nucleotides matching TRBD2. This CDR3 has 16 amino acids. The germline gives CDR1 DFQATT, CDR2 SNEGSKA (reference sequence). The V and J ends lost 3 bases and 0 bases, in that order; junction bases with no gene match: 9. In DNA form, the CDR3 reads TGCAGTGCTAGGAAGAGGATTAGCGGGAGCACAGATACGCAGTATTTT. Translating gives CSARKRISGSTDTQYF.

In its sample, this clonotype was seen many times. The chain joins TRBV12-3 or TRBV12-4 to TRBJ2-7; 8 positions agree with TRBD1. V lost 5 bases to trimming and J lost 3 bases; unmatched junction nucleotides: 9. CDR3 length: 15 residues. This CDR3 reads CASSPGQEIIYEQYF. CDR3 sequence (DNA): TGTGCCAGCAGTCCGGGACAGGAGATTATCTACGAGCAGTACTTC.

The chain links TRBV6-6 to TRBJ1-2; a weak D match, TRBD1 (6 bases). Looked up from germline, CDR1 is MNHNY and CDR2 is SVGAGI (reference sequence). Trimming took off 5 bases at V and 7 bases at J, with 17 bases between the two ends. CDR3 size: 14 residues. The CDR3 DNA reads TGTGCCAGCAGTACGGACAGTGATTTTGGTGGCTACACCTTC. It yields the protein CASSTDSDFGGYTF.

This clonotype was counted once. The rearrangement joins TRBV28 to TRBJ2-7; TRBD2 is a possible D gene (6 bases). CDR3 length equals 13 residues. Trimming removed 4 bases from V and 3 bases from J, with 10 bases in between. Germline CDR1 and CDR2: MDHEN and SYDVKM. The CDR3 protein is CASSSGLLYEQYF. CDR3 nucleotide sequence: TGTGCCAGCAGTTCGGGACTCCTCTACGAGCAGTACTTC.

The V call is TRBV7-2, the J call TRBJ1-6; D gene uncertain. Germline CDR1 is SGHTA and CDR2 is FQGNSA. V was trimmed by 1 base and J by 10 bases, leaving 8 bases between them. The CDR3 loop spans 13 amino acids. The CDR3 region has the DNA TGTGCCAGCAGCTTAGACCGGGAATCACCCCTCCACTTT. The encoded protein is CASSLDRESPLHF.

This clonotype came up once. A read error may produce the germline difference seen at one junction end. The chain uses TRBV10-3 and TRBJ2-1, with 11 bases lining up with TRBD2. The CDR3 is made up of 14 amino acids. Germline CDR1 ENHRY, CDR2 SYGVKD. The CDR3 bases are TGCGCCATCAGTGGGACTAGCGGAAACAAGGAGCAGTTCTTC. Encoded protein: CAISGTSGNKEQFF.

The chain links TRBV20-1 to TRBJ2-7; 9 bases map to TRBD2. The CDR3 extends over 15 amino acids. CDR1 is DFQATT and CDR2 is SNEGSKA in the germline V gene (reference sequence). V dropped 0 bases and J dropped 2; count of bases not matched to a gene: 5. The DNA for the CDR3 is TGCAGTGCTAGAGATGTGCGCGGGGGGGCCTACGAGCAGTACTTC. Its translation is CSARDVRGGAYEQYF.

The chain is built from TRBV25-1 and TRBJ2-7; 9 bases agree with TRBD1. Germline lookup yields CDR1 MGHDK and CDR2 SYGVNS. CDR3 size: 12 residues. Trimming took 8 bases from V and 3 from J; bases not matched to a gene: 2. In DNA, the CDR3 is TGTGCCAGCGCGGGACAGGGCTACGAGCAGTACTTC. Its protein is CASAGQGYEQYF.

Only a few counts were recorded for this clonotype. The rearrangement links TRBV29-1 to TRBJ1-2; D not certain. Germline CDR1 and CDR2: SQVTM and ANQGSEA. This CDR3 has 13 residues. Trimming pared 4 bases from V and 2 bases from J, leaving 11 bases between. The chain's CDR3 is CSVASDGNYGYTF. CDR3 bases: TGCAGCGTTGCCTCGGACGGAAACTATGGCTACACCTTC.

This clonotype appeared many times. This chain joins TRBV3-1 and TRBJ2-1; D gene ambiguous. The CDR3 sequence is 12 residues long. Per germline, CDR1 LGHDT and CDR2 YNNKEL (reference sequence). The ends were cut back, 6 bases at V and 10 bases at J, with 13 bases in the middle. The CDR3: CASRQNKGEQFF. For the CDR3, the DNA is TGTGCCAGCAGACAAAATAAGGGAGAGCAGTTCTTC.

This clonotype has just a few counts. The J gene is TRBJ2-1, the V gene TRBV6-2 or TRBV6-3; 12 nucleotides agree with TRBD2. After removal of 2 bases from V and 1 base from J, the junction contained 6 bases not matched to a gene. The CDR3 has 18 residues. From germline, CDR1 is MNHEY and CDR2 SVGEGT. CDR3 sequence reads: CASSYDLAGGPSYNEQFF. For the CDR3, the DNA is TGTGCCAGCAGTTACGATCTAGCGGGAGGGCCGTCCTACAATGAGCAGTTCTTC.

This clonotype has only a few counts. V gene TRBV10-3 combines with J gene TRBJ2-3; D is uncertain. The germline gives CDR1 ENHRY, CDR2 SYGVKD. The CDR3 has 14 amino acids. Deletions cut 6 bases from V and 2 bases from J, with 12 bases between. The DNA for the CDR3 is TGTGCCATCAGGGACCGGCAGTTCACAGATACGCAGTATTTT. Translation gives CAIRDRQFTDTQYF.

This clonotype appeared a few times. The chain recombines TRBV7-2 with TRBJ2-5, with D possibly TRBD2 on 6 matching bases. The germline CDR1 and CDR2 sequences are SGHTA and FQGNSA. This CDR3 has 14 amino acids. The germline V and J ends were trimmed by 3 bases and 5 bases, with 13 bases remaining between them. CDR3 in DNA: TGTGCCAGCAGCTTGGCGGGATGGGATGAGACCCAGTACTTC. Protein: CASSLAGWDETQYF. The variable domain in full, with the rest retrieved from reference TRBV7-2 and TRBJ2-5, is GAGVSQSPSNKVTEKGKDVELRCDPISGHTALYWYRQSLGQGLEFLIYFQGNSAPDKSGLPSDRFSAERTGGSVSTLTIQRTQQEDSAVYLCASSLAGWDETQYFGPGTRLLVL.

The rearrangement links TRBV9 to TRBJ2-7, with 8 nucleotides matching TRBD2. V gave up 0 bases and J gave up 2 bases; unmatched junction bases: 4. The CDR3 totals 15 residues. Germline V gives CDR1 SGDLS, CDR2 YYNGEE. CDR3 in amino acids: CASSVATGGAYEQYF. DNA of the CDR3: TGTGCCAGCAGCGTAGCTACGGGAGGGGCCTACGAGCAGTACTTC.